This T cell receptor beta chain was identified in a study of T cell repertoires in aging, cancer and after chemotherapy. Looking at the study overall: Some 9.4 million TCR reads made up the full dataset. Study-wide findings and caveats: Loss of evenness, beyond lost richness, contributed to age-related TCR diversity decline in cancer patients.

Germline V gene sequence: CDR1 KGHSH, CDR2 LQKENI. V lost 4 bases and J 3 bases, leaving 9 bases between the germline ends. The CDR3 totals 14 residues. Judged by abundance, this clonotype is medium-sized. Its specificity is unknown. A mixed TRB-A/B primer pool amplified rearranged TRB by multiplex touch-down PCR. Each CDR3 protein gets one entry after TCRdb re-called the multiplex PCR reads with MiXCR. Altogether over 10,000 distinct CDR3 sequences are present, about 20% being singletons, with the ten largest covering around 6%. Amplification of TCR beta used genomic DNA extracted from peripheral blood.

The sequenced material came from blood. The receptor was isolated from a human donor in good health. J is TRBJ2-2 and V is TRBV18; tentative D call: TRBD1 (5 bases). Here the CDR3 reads CASSLRQYTGELFF. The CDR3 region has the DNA TGTGCCAGCTCACTCCGACAGTACACCGGGGAGCTGTTTTTT.